The clone carrying this T cell receptor (beta chain) was detected many times. These data come from a study of T cell repertoires in cytomegalovirus infection. TCRdb redid the calling of the reads with MiXCR, one entry per CDR3 protein. The profile shows roughly 280,000 distinct CDR3 sequences, approximately 14% of them singletons. This CDR3 has 14 residues. In germline, CDR1 is MNHEY, CDR2 SVGEGT. Trimming took 5 bases from V and 7 from J, leaving 17 bases between them. This receptor was obtained from a human donor in good health (CMV status not recorded). Some clones in this sample may be carry-over from other donors' samples. Sequences were obtained from PBMCs. V usage is TRBV6-2 or TRBV6-3 and J usage is TRBJ1-2, with D maybe TRBD1 (5 bases). CDR3: CASSPGPSRGGYTF. The CDR3 DNA is TGTGCCAGCAGTCCGGGACCCTCTCGTGGTGGCTACACCTTC.